Below, 16 T cell receptor beta chains from the same sample are listed, as sequenced in a study of T cell clonality in common variable immunodeficiency (dated by TCRdb to the mid-2010s). General study outcomes and caveats: CVID TCRbeta sequences reportedly showed fewer deletions and N-nucleotide insertions and lacked highly modified clones with 13 or more V deletions.

Which antigens these TCRs recognize remains unknown. Libraries came from the immunoSEQ multiplex PCR assay. TCRdb took over this immuneACCESS table, retaining in-frame rearrangements with V and J assigned. Such tables are incomplete; in checked studies, under half of the missing clones stem from an unresolved V gene, and the remainder is unexplained. There are roughly 42,000 clones in this sample, and none of them is a singleton. The top ten constitute roughly 6% of the sample. Specimen: peripheral blood mononuclear cells. The origin of the receptors is a human donor with common variable immunodeficiency.

To note about this clone: Read coverage stops 3 residues before the CDR3 terminus; the germline J gene supplies the remainder. The genes are TRBV19 and TRBJ2-7; 10 bases are shared with TRBD2. This CDR3 contains 15 residues. The junction had 3 bases not matched to a gene; V was cut back by 1 base and J by 3 bases. CDR1 LNHDA and CDR2 SQIVND come from the germline V gene (reference sequence). CDR3 sequence reads: CASSIGLAGVYEQYF. The sequenced CDR3 bases are TGTGCCAGTAGTATAGGGCTAGCGGGAGTCTACGAG.

At least ten counts were recorded for this clone. From the germline J gene comes the end of the CDR3, since the read stops 3 residues before it. The chain couples TRBV4-1 to TRBJ1-4; D unclear. Germline CDR1 and CDR2: MGHRA and YSYEKL. This CDR3 has 14 amino acids. Trimming left V 0 bases short and J 7 bases short, with 9 bases between. CDR3 DNA (partial): TGCGCCAGCAGCCAAGAAGGGCGGGTTGAAAAA. Translation gives CASSQEGRVEK. The complete CDR3 sequence is CASSQEGRVEKLFF.

This clone was seen only a few times. Read data end 3 residues before the CDR3 end; the end is taken from the germline J gene. V and J are TRBV6-2 or TRBV6-3 and TRBJ2-7; D perhaps matches TRBD1 (5 bases). Trimming took off 0 bases at V and 2 bases at J, with 11 bases between the two ends. The CDR3 contains 15 residues. Germline CDR1 reads MNHEY; CDR2 reads SVGEGT. The DNA read from the CDR3 is TGTGCCAGCAGTTACTCGATTGACAGAGCCTACGAG. It is translated as CASSYSIDRAYE. The whole CDR3 region reads CASSYSIDRAYEQYF.

On this clone: Sequencing ends 3 residues short of the CDR3 end; the germline J gene provides the rest. The chain joins TRBV6-1 to TRBJ2-7; 7 bases fit TRBD2. This CDR3 region has 15 residues. V was pared by 2 bases and J by 2 bases, with 6 bases of the junction left unmatched. Germline lookup yields CDR1 MNHNS and CDR2 SASEGT. Partial CDR3 DNA: TGTGCCAGCAGTGAACAGGGAGGGGCGGCCTACGAG. Translating it yields CASSEQGGAAYE. The full CDR3 reads CASSEQGGAAYEQYF.

This clone was detected a few times. The read gets to within 3 residues of the CDR3 end, and the germline J gene fills in the rest. This chain joins TRBV30 and TRBJ2-1; no firm D call. The germline CDR1 and CDR2 sequences are GTSNPN and SVGIG (reference sequence). This CDR3 has 11 amino acids. Trimming removed 3 bases at V and 5 bases at J, with 5 bases between. CDR3 DNA (partial): TGTGCCTGGAGCAGTGACAATGAG. Amino acid sequence: CAWSSDNE. The whole CDR3 sequence is CAWSSDNEQFF. Filled out from reference TRBV30 and TRBJ2-1, the complete variable domain reads SQTIHQWPATLVQPVGSPLSLECTVEGTSNPNLYWYRQAAGRGLQLLFYSVGIGQISSEVPQNLSASRPQDRQFILSSKKLLLSDSGFYLCAWSSDNEQFFGPGTRLTVL.

This clone was seen ten or more times. The CDR3 end lies 3 residues beyond the end of the read and is filled in from the germline J gene. The chain employs TRBV5-1 and TRBJ2-1; TRBD1 is a possible D gene (6 bases). Germline assignment: CDR1 SGHRS and CDR2 YFSETQ. Deletions cut 0 bases from V and 0 bases from J, with 19 bases between. The CDR3 has 19 amino acids. The CDR3 here is CASSLEVGRARGSYNEQFF. The sequenced part of the CDR3 DNA is TGCGCCAGCAGCTTGGAAGTGGGGCGGGCCAGGGGCTCCTACAATGAG.

Worth noting for this clone: Coverage ceases 3 residues before the CDR3 finishes, and the germline J gene fills in the end. This rearrangement joins TRBV2 to TRBJ2-7; TRBD1 is a possible D gene (5 bases). Trimming cost V 1 base and J 3 bases, with 13 bases left between them. This CDR3 is 15 amino acids long. Germline V gene data show CDR1 as SNHLY and CDR2 as FYNNEI. The DNA read from the CDR3 is TGTGCCAGCAGTGAAGACGAAACAGGCGGCTACGAG. Translating gives CASSEDETGGYE. The CDR3 in full is CASSEDETGGYEQYF.

This clone was counted between two and nine times. Sequencing ends 3 residues short of the CDR3 end; the germline J gene provides the rest. Other DNA sequences of this sample code for an identical CDR3. This chain links TRBV20-1 with TRBJ2-5; D is uncertain. V gave up 3 bases and J gave up 3 bases, with 5 bases separating them. The CDR3 extends over 11 amino acids. The V gene's germline CDR1 is DFQATT and CDR2 SNEGSKA (reference sequence). CDR3 residues: CSASLEETQYF. CDR3 DNA, as far as it was read: TGCAGTGCTAGTCTAGAAGAGACC.

In its sample, this clone was seen many times. The sequenced CDR3 bases are TGCGCCAGCAGCCACCTCCCCGGGACAGGGAACACTGAA. Translated, it gives CASSHLPGTGNTE. The entire CDR3 protein reads CASSHLPGTGNTEAFF. The genes are TRBV4-1 and TRBJ1-1, with 8 bases fitting TRBD1. The read halts 3 residues ahead of the CDR3 end, with the missing end drawn from the germline J gene. Germline V gene sequence: CDR1 MGHRA, CDR2 YSYEKL. CDR3 length: 16 residues. J lost 1 base, V lost 3 bases, and 7 bases had no gene match.

This clone was found many times. The CDR3 is cut off 3 residues early in the read; its end comes from the germline J gene. The chain uses TRBV2 and TRBJ2-1, with 7 bases matching TRBD1. J gave up 4 bases and V 4 bases, and 4 bases lay outside the gene matches. The CDR3 is 14 amino acids. The germline V gene has CDR1 SNHLY and CDR2 FYNNEI. The CDR3 DNA, read in part, is TGTGCCAGCAGTGTCCGGACAGGATACAATGAG. Translated, it gives CASSVRTGYNE. The full CDR3 protein is CASSVRTGYNEQFF.

With regard to this clone: The CDR3 extends 3 residues past the end of the read, so its final part is completed from the germline J gene. The chain uses TRBV5-3 and TRBJ1-3; 8 positions agree with TRBD1. TRBV5-3 is an open reading frame whose function is uncertain. This CDR3 has 15 amino acids. The V gene end was trimmed by 3 bases and the J gene end by 3 bases; junction bases not matched to a gene: 5. Here the CDR3 reads CARSYAGQGGNTIYF. The sequenced part of the CDR3 DNA is TGTGCCAGAAGCTACGCAGGACAGGGTGGAAACACC.

This clone was detected many times. The read stops 3 residues short of the end of the CDR3; the missing end is completed from the germline J gene. V is TRBV7-2 and J is TRBJ2-4; D perhaps matches TRBD1 (6 bases). CDR3 length equals 15 residues. The germline V gene has CDR1 SGHTA and CDR2 FQGNSA. V was cut by 8 bases and J by 3 bases, with 17 bases left in between. CDR3 DNA (partial): TGTGCCAGCGGCTCTGTGGGGGCAGGCAAAAACATT. It translates to CASGSVGAGKNI. The whole CDR3 protein reads CASGSVGAGKNIQYF.

At least ten counts were recorded for this clone. Read sequence stops 3 residues before the CDR3 end, and the germline J gene provides the missing end. This chain uses TRBV19 with TRBJ2-4, with D maybe TRBD1 (5 bases). The germline V gene encodes CDR1 LNHDA and CDR2 SQIVND (reference sequence). Trimming shortened V by 0 bases and J by 2 bases, and 14 bases separated the two germline ends. This CDR3 is built from 17 residues. The sequenced CDR3 bases are TGTGCCAGTAGTATAGAAGTCTGGGGCGCGACCAAAAACATT. Translated: CASSIEVWGATKNI. The whole CDR3 protein reads CASSIEVWGATKNIQYF.

This clone occurred a few times. The CDR3 end falls 3 residues outside the read, so it is completed with the germline J gene. V is TRBV6-2 or TRBV6-3 and J is TRBJ2-7; 11 bases agree with TRBD2. V shed 6 bases, J shed 4 bases, and the junction held 11 bases outside the gene matches. The CDR3 has 16 amino acids. In germline, CDR1 is MNHEY, CDR2 SVGEGT. The sequenced part of the CDR3 DNA is TGTGCCAGCAGCCCCGCCGGGACTAGCGGTCCGTACGAG. It yields the protein CASSPAGTSGPYE. The whole CDR3 protein is CASSPAGTSGPYEQYF.

There are a few counts of this clone. The sequenced fragment ends 3 residues before the CDR3 boundary, so the rest is inferred from the germline J gene. The V gene is TRBV2, the J gene TRBJ1-6, with a tentative D call TRBD1 (6 bases). The CDR3 has 11 residues. Germline V gene lookup returns CDR1 SNHLY and CDR2 FYNNEI. The part of the CDR3 DNA that was read is TGTGCCACCCAGTGGGGGCGATCC. Its translation is CATQWGRS. The whole CDR3 protein reads CATQWGRSLHF.

This clone was counted many times. The sequence runs out 3 residues before the end of the CDR3; the remainder is reconstructed from the germline J gene. V gene TRBV5-4 combines with J gene TRBJ2-7; 8 bases match TRBD2. The germline V gene encodes CDR1 SGHNT and CDR2 YYREEE (reference sequence). This CDR3 comprises 15 residues. V shed 1 base and J 5 bases; nucleotides not matched to a gene: 8. The CDR3 protein is CASSLQGSGNHEQYF. The sequenced part of the CDR3 DNA is TGTGCCAGCAGCTTGCAGGGTAGCGGGAACCACGAG.